This T cell receptor (beta chain) was recovered during a study of regulatory T cells in long-lasting Graves disease. Time point here: newly diagnosed GD, antithyroid drugs for less than 3 months. The TCR library used RNA extracted from PBMCs. This clonotype was detected ten times or more. Germline and junction disagree at one end, which may indicate a read error. Assembly of TCR beta libraries relied on iRepertoire HTBI primers together with Arm-PCR of CDR3 regions. TCRdb ran MiXCR on the multiplex PCR reads and lists one entry per CDR3 protein. Among 500,000 or so distinct CDR3 sequences listed, under 20% were seen once. The V gene's germline CDR1 is SGHRS and CDR2 YFSETQ. The CDR3 runs to 16 residues. This sample was also put to use in a study of T cells in Graves' hyperthyroidism and ophthalmopathy. From that paper: Model-based prediction identified ophthalmopathy a median 6.5 months prior to its onset.

This receptor was obtained from a man in his forties with Graves disease. The sample was peripheral blood mononuclear cells (PBMCs), taken at new diagnosis, from a patient treated with antithyroid drugs. V is TRBV5-1 and J is TRBJ2-7; 8 bases line up with TRBD2. CDR3 nucleotides: TGTGCCAGCAGCTTGGACACCGGGACTAGACCCTACGAGCAGTACTTC. Residues: CASSLDTGTRPYEQYF.